The rows below give T cell receptor beta chains drawn from one sample of a study of T cell responses to AZD1222 COVID-19 vaccine. Clones were sequenced by immunoSEQ multiplex PCR, and TCRdb holds only the in-frame ones, with some missing. The sample consists of about 68,000 clones, 88% of them appearing once. The specimen comprised peripheral blood, sampled on day 0 of AZD1222 vaccination. The receptors shown here come from an adult in good health. Both conserved end residues are trimmed from each CDR3. Expanded clones are given a class, and other clones once, few, many or no size at all.

abundance	v_gene	CDR3aa
once	TRBV6-5	ASSRRQGTYEQY
-	TRBV7-9	ASSYSWDSPIKQF
-	TRBV18	ASSPDNGETQY
-	TRBV6-5	ASMGRVNEQF
-	TRBV20-1	SASSLRLAGYDNEQF
-	TRBV18	ASSPDSYTEAF
-	TRBV2	ASSTRTQY
-	TRBV6-1	ASSEAPGDSYGYT
-	TRBV6-1	ASSEARVSGNTIY
-	TRBV25-1	ASRLAGAETQY
-	TRBV5-6	ASSEELRNTYGYT
-	TRBV6-5	ASSYGQGAGSPLH
-	TRBV7-3	ASSLRGWDEQF
-	TRBV3-1/TRBV3-2	ASSPPGRDYGYT
-	TRBV19	ASSRWRNEKLF
-	TRBV28	ASRGQGMVEKLF
-	TRBV14	ASSPPGQYNSPLH
-	TRBV7-9	ASSLVSATGPFT
-	TRBV12-3/TRBV12-4	ASSLAMGQPQH
-	TRBV19	ASMLGGPNEKLF
-	TRBV5-1	ASSFAGGELF
-	TRBV2	ASRRDTHSNQPQH
-	TRBV5-1	ASSLEGGNQPQH
once	TRBV4-1	ASSQARQGNQPQH
-	TRBV4-3	ASSQELGAEQY